Described below is a single T cell receptor beta chain sequence and its context. Its antigen is as yet unknown. This entry comes from a study of T cell responses to AZD1222 COVID-19 vaccine. V gave up 5 bases and J gave up 5 bases, with 13 bases separating them. Germline loops: CDR1 SNHLY, CDR2 FYNNEI. The CDR3 loop spans 13 amino acids. Study-wide results and caveats: CD4 TCRs associated with vaccination spanned spike, dominating at 160-218 and 743-854. Following two doses of AZD1222, Spike-specific TCR breadth and depth rose. Clonal diversity was possibly underestimated; the donors were predominantly white British and more often female. Reportedly, close to half of spike-specific TCRs are directed against unmutated variant regions.

Sequencing was performed with immunoSEQ multiplex PCR; in TCRdb, only in-frame clones are kept and a portion is missing. The sample consists of over 95,000 clones, more than 85% of them appearing once. The gene calls are TRBV2 and TRBJ2-7; the D call may be TRBD1 or TRBD2 (6 bases each). Material: peripheral blood, obtained on day 0 of AZD1222 vaccination. The clonotype was recovered from an adult in good health. The CDR3 here is CASSLGGRNEQYF. CDR3 coding DNA: TGTGCCAGCAGTCTGGGGGGCCGTAACGAGCAGTACTTC.